Here is one TCR beta chain with its context. No antigen is known for it. Base qualities are not recorded, but no much larger clone differs from it by a single base. V gives up 5 bases and J gives up 5 bases, and the segment between their germline ends measures 12 bases. There are 13 amino acids in the CDR3, from cysteine to phenylalanine inclusive. Only the CDR3 DNA stays, 39 bases, in frame from base 1. Taken from the germline V gene (reference sequence), the CDR1 and CDR2 loops are SSHAT and FNYEAQ. This record comes from a study of OX40 agonist ivuxolimab in advanced cancers. At the level of the whole study: The costimulatory receptor OX40 (CD134) was targeted by ivuxolimab, a fully human IgG2 agonistic monoclonal antibody. The paper covers the monotherapy dose-escalation part of the phase I ivuxolimab trial, which included N ≈ 57 patients. Peripheral TCRbeta sequencing aimed to test whether ivuxolimab altered TCR sequence diversity and caused clonal T-cell expansion. Among the 52 dose-escalation patients, approximately 20 had hepatocellular carcinoma, roughly 15 melanoma, 9 renal cell carcinoma and 9 head and neck cancer. Partial responses were achieved by three dose-escalation patients, of whom one had hepatocellular carcinoma and two had cutaneous melanoma. The dose-escalation cohort was about 86% male with a mean age of around 62 years, ranging from 23 to 79. Prior anti-PD-1, anti-PD-L1 or anti-CTLA-4 therapy was permitted, and 40% to 50% of dose-escalation patients had received checkpoint inhibitors. Intravenous ivuxolimab was administered to patients every 2 weeks at six dose levels: 0.01, 0.1, 0.3, 1.5, 3 and 10 mg/kg. Summary of the overall study and its limitations: Partial responders in the 0.1-3.0 mg/kg groups had among the lowest normalized peripheral clonal expansion, especially among CD8+ T cells. At doses of 0.1 to 3.0 mg/kg, clonal expansion of both CD4+ and CD8+ blood T cells was observed from baseline to week 6. After ivuxolimab, more expanded clones were found on average in CD8+ T cells than in CD4+ T cells. Low levels of normalized T-cell clonal expansion were also seen in some nonresponding patients. Antigen specificity was not determined for the clonally expanded peripheral T cells.

Genomic DNA was extracted from sorted cells for sequencing of the TCRbeta CDR3 region. The immunoSEQ Assay was used for sequencing of TCRbeta CDR3 regions. The table comes from immuneACCESS by way of TCRdb, which keeps in-frame sequences with V and J called. Part of the clones is missing from these tables; in studies checked, under half for an unresolved V gene and the rest for unknown reasons. The sample profile shows approximately 75,000 clones; under 95% of them were found once. The ten largest clones represent about 0.4% of the sample. The trial excluded patients who had a history of autoimmune disease or were on systemic immunosuppression. Peripheral blood for TCR sequencing was drawn from every dose cohort at baseline, at cycle 4 day 1 and at cycle 7 day 1. The samples were drawn from a first-in-human, open-label, multicenter phase I dose-escalation trial of ivuxolimab. Adults with locally advanced or metastatic melanoma, renal cell, hepatocellular, or head and neck squamous cell carcinoma were enrolled in the trial. Before TCR sequencing, CD4+ T cells and CD8+ T cells from peripheral blood were sorted into separate populations.

The starting material was CD4+ or CD8+ T cells sorted from blood, obtained in a trial of the OX40 agonist ivuxolimab. The sequence joins TRBV7-7 to TRBJ2-5; the D gene is not confidently resolved. The receptor was derived from an adult with an advanced solid tumor such as melanoma, head and neck, liver or kidney cancer. In nucleotides, the sequence is TGTGCCAGCAGCCAACAAGGGTCGGAGACCCAGTACTTC. This codes for CASSQQGSETQYF.